Presented here are 20 T cell receptor beta chains from one specimen sequenced in a study of blood T cell repertoires in COVID-19. Sequencing used immunoSEQ multiplex PCR; TCRdb keeps in-frame clones, though not all of them. Of around 280,000 clones detected, around 81% appear once; the ten largest clones hold around 3.7%. The specimen sequenced was peripheral blood. The receptors were gathered from a woman aged 45-65 years with active or convalescent COVID-19.

The V call is TRBV3-1 (or the pseudogene TRBV3-2), the J call TRBJ2-2, with unresolved D. With 1 base removed from V and 5 bases from J, the gap between germline ends came to 8 bases. The germline CDR1 and CDR2 sequences are LGHDT and YNNKEL (reference sequence). The CDR3 totals 14 residues. The CDR3 DNA follows: TGTGCCAGCAGCCAAGTTAGCCTTACCGGGGAGCTGTTTTTT. Amino acids: CASSQVSLTGELFF.

The rearrangement joins TRBV2 to TRBJ1-5; D possibly corresponds to TRBD1 (5 bases). The V end was cut by 6 bases, the J end by 4 bases, with 19 bases between. Per the germline V gene, CDR1 is SNHLY and CDR2 is FYNNEI. The length of the CDR3 is 16 residues. CDR3 sequence reads: CASRRGVKDGNQPQHF. The CDR3, as DNA: TGTGCCAGCAGGCGGGGGGTGAAGGACGGAAATCAGCCCCAGCATTTT.

The chain joins TRBV5-1 to TRBJ1-1; 7 bases fit TRBD1. The CDR3 runs 17 residues. With V trimmed by 4 bases and J by 0 bases, 12 bases remained unmatched. Germline V gene sequence: CDR1 SGHRS, CDR2 YFSETQ. The CDR3: CASSKRQGPPLNTEAFF. CDR3 coding DNA: TGCGCCAGCAGCAAAAGACAGGGACCTCCCTTGAACACTGAAGCTTTCTTT. The whole variable domain, filled in from reference TRBV5-1 and TRBJ1-1, reads KAGVTQTPRYLIKTRGQQVTLSCSPISGHRSVSWYQQTPGQGLQFLFEYFSETQRNKGNFPGRFSGRQFSNSRSEMNVSTLELGDSALYLCASSKRQGPPLNTEAFFGQGTRLTVV.

The CDR3 is CSVGFQVYNEQFF. The CDR3 nucleotides read TGCAGCGTTGGTTTCCAGGTCTACAATGAGCAGTTCTTC. The chain recombines TRBV29-1 with TRBJ2-1; no clear D gene. Germline values: CDR1 SQVTM, CDR2 ANQGSEA. The CDR3 has 13 residues. Between the trimmed V and J ends, which lost 4 bases and 3 bases, there was a span of 10 bases.

The V and J genes are TRBV7-2 and TRBJ1-2; D unclear. Germline CDR1 is SGHTA and CDR2 is FQGNSA. V was cut by 0 bases and J by 8 bases, with 10 bases left in between. The CDR3 runs 13 residues. In nucleotides, the CDR3 is TGTGCCAGCAGCTTAGCGGGAAGCGGCGGCTACACCTTC. Encoded protein: CASSLAGSGGYTF.

The rearrangement links TRBV29-1 to TRBJ1-1; TRBD1 matches at 9 bases. The germline gives CDR1 SQVTM, CDR2 ANQGSEA. The length of the CDR3 is 12 residues. Trimming took 6 bases from V and 7 from J; bases not matched to a gene: 6. CDR3 in amino acids: CSVRTGVNEAFF. The CDR3 DNA reads TGCAGCGTAAGGACAGGGGTAAATGAAGCTTTCTTT.

The chain employs TRBV6-5 and TRBJ2-2; 9 positions agree with TRBD2. Trimming took 6 bases from V and 1 from J; bases not matched to a gene: 3. CDR3 length: 15 residues. Germline assignment: CDR1 MNHEY and CDR2 SVGAGI. CDR3 protein: CASRMTSGNTGELFF. CDR3 bases: TGTGCCAGCAGGATGACTAGCGGGAACACCGGGGAGCTGTTTTTT.

V gene TRBV21-1 combines with J gene TRBJ1-5; the tabulated D call, TRBD1, remains unverified against the DNA. TRBV21-1 is listed as a pseudogene. This CDR3 has 19 amino acids. This chain's CDR3 is CASSTDREKVVWRNQPQHF. The DNA for the CDR3 is TGTGCCAGCAGCACCGACAGGGAAAAGGTAGTTTGGCGCAATCAGCCCCAGCATTTT.

A remark on this clone: Distinct nucleotide sequences in the sample also encode this CDR3. The chain couples TRBV27 to TRBJ1-5, with 8 positions matching TRBD1. Germline V gives CDR1 MNHEY, CDR2 SMNVEV (reference sequence). V dropped 3 bases and J dropped 2; count of bases not matched to a gene: 0. The CDR3 has 14 amino acids. Written as DNA, the CDR3 is TGTGCCAGCAGTTTGGGACAGGGCAATCAGCCCCAGCATTTT. Translating gives CASSLGQGNQPQHF.

This clone was recorded only once. The rearrangement joins TRBV5-1 to TRBJ1-1; D is possibly TRBD1 (5 bases). Germline V gene data show CDR1 as SGHRS and CDR2 as YFSETQ. V lost 3 bases and J lost 3, with 9 bases in between. CDR3 length: 13 residues. CDR3 bases: TGCGCCAGCAGCTGGGGCGCGGACACTGAAGCTTTCTTT. Protein sequence: CASSWGADTEAFF.

This chain joins TRBV4-2 and TRBJ2-2; 7 nucleotides match TRBD1. There are 14 residues in the CDR3. Germline CDR1 and CDR2: LGHNA and YNFKEQ. V trimming: 3 bases; J trimming: 4 bases; junction bases outside the gene matches: 2. CDR3 in amino acids: CASSQRGLTGELFF. CDR3 DNA: TGTGCCAGCAGCCAGAGGGGGCTCACCGGGGAGCTGTTTTTT.

This rearrangement joins TRBV9 to TRBJ2-7, with 7 bases fitting TRBD2. The germline V gene has CDR1 SGDLS and CDR2 YYNGEE. Trimming removed 3 bases from V and 2 bases from J; junction bases left unmatched: 11. CDR3 length equals 16 residues. The CDR3 here is CASSAGPGTTTYEQYF. CDR3 sequence (DNA): TGTGCCAGCAGCGCCGGACCCGGGACTACAACCTACGAGCAGTACTTC.

The rearrangement links TRBV28 to TRBJ2-1; 7 bases agree with TRBD2. V lost 7 bases to trimming and J lost 0 bases; unmatched junction nucleotides: 6. The germline V gene encodes CDR1 MDHEN and CDR2 SYDVKM. The CDR3 totals 15 residues. In DNA, the CDR3 is TGTGCCAGCATAAAAGCGGGGAGCTCCTACAATGAGCAGTTCTTC. Amino acids: CASIKAGSSYNEQFF.

The chain links TRBV3-1 (or the pseudogene TRBV3-2) to TRBJ2-2; D not certain. The germline gives CDR1 LGHDT, CDR2 YNNKEL (reference sequence). This CDR3 has 15 amino acids. V was cut by 6 bases and J by 1 base, with 12 bases left in between. CDR3 DNA: TGTGCCAGCAGTACGGTCTCCCGGAACACCGGGGAGCTGTTTTTT. Encoded protein: CASSTVSRNTGELFF.

The chain couples TRBV11-2 to TRBJ2-7; D is perhaps TRBD2 (6 bases). V dropped 3 bases and J dropped 3 bases, with 18 bases sitting between them. This CDR3 has 16 residues. Germline CDR1 SGHAT, CDR2 FQNNGV. The CDR3 reads CASSFGGVSSIYEQYF. CDR3 DNA sequence: TGTGCCAGCAGCTTTGGCGGGGTCTCTTCAATCTACGAGCAGTACTTC.

The V call is TRBV6-5, the J call TRBJ1-2, with TRBD1 identical over 12 bases. CDR3 length equals 15 residues. V lost 7 bases, J lost 8 bases, and 11 bases stayed unmatched. Germline CDR1 MNHEY, CDR2 SVGAGI. The CDR3 spells CASKTGTGGAGGYTF. The DNA of the CDR3 is TGTGCCAGCAAAACCGGGACAGGGGGCGCCGGGGGCTACACCTTC.

The V and J genes are TRBV27 and TRBJ2-5; 8 bases agree with TRBD1. The V gene's germline CDR1 is MNHEY and CDR2 SMNVEV (reference sequence). With 5 bases clipped from V and 4 bases from J, the junction kept 6 bases outside the gene matches. CDR3 size: 14 residues. CDR3 coding DNA: TGTGCCAGCAGTCCACAGGGGGGTACAGAGACCCAGTACTTC. Translating it yields CASSPQGGTETQYF.

V is TRBV29-1 and J is TRBJ1-2; weak D call: TRBD1 (5 bases). The CDR3 contains 12 residues. Trimming pared 8 bases from V and 5 bases from J, leaving 15 bases between. From germline, CDR1 is SQVTM and CDR2 ANQGSEA. CDR3 DNA: TGCAGCTTCCTGGGGCTCTATTATGGCTACACCTTC. As protein: CSFLGLYYGYTF.

This clone was detected only a few times. The J gene is TRBJ2-7, the V gene TRBV6-5; 10 nucleotides align to TRBD2. Germline trimming cut 6 bases from V and 0 bases from J; bases unmatched to any gene: 5. This CDR3 spans 15 amino acids. The germline gives CDR1 MNHEY, CDR2 SVGAGI. As DNA, the CDR3 is TGTGCCAGCAGGCGGACTAGCGGTCCCTCCTACGAGCAGTACTTC. Residues: CASRRTSGPSYEQYF.

The chain uses TRBV21-1 and TRBJ2-1; the table's D call, TRBD1, was not checked against the DNA. TRBV21-1 is described as a pseudogene. The CDR3 consists of 13 residues. CDR3: CASGPGHHNEQFF. The CDR3 coding sequence is TGTGCCAGCGGTCCGGGACATCACAATGAGCAGTTCTTC.